These 14 T cell receptor beta chains were all obtained from the same sample, sequenced in a study of glioma-infiltrating T cells after dendritic cell vaccination. Data came from immunoSEQ multiplex PCR; TCRdb stores just in-frame clones and leaves some out. Seen here are roughly 100,000 clones, about 90% observed once, and the top ten hold roughly 2.5%. Time point noted: after dendritic cell vaccination, including at tumor progression/relapse. Sequences were derived from blood, sampled after dendritic cell vaccination. The receptors here all came from a human donor with glioblastoma.

V and J are TRBV5-1 and TRBJ1-4; maybe TRBD1 (6 bases). There are 16 residues in the CDR3. Germline CDR1 reads SGHRS; CDR2 reads YFSETQ. The V end lost 4 bases, the J end lost 7 bases, and 20 bases lay between the germline ends. CDR3 nucleotide sequence: TGCGCCAGCAGCGCGACCTCAGGGACATCCGTTGAAAAACTGTTTTTT. It translates to CASSATSGTSVEKLFF.

The chain couples TRBV14 to TRBJ1-1, with D possibly TRBD1 on 5 matching bases. V was shortened by 4 bases and J by 6 bases, with 6 bases between the two germline ends. The CDR3 totals 11 residues. Germline V gene data show CDR1 as SGHDN and CDR2 as FVKESK. The CDR3 DNA reads TGTGCCAGCAGCCGGGGCGCTGAAGCTTTCTTT. Protein: CASSRGAEAFF.

This rearrangement joins TRBV5-1 to TRBJ1-3; maybe TRBD1 (6 bases). There are 16 residues in the CDR3. Per the germline V gene, CDR1 is SGHRS and CDR2 is YFSETQ. Trimming pared 0 bases from V and 4 bases from J, leaving 14 bases between. The CDR3 region is CASSLEARGTGNTIYF. DNA of the CDR3: TGCGCCAGCAGCTTGGAGGCCAGGGGAACAGGAAACACCATATATTTT.

The rearrangement joins TRBV2 to TRBJ2-3; perhaps TRBD1 as D (6 bases). Germline loops: CDR1 SNHLY, CDR2 FYNNEI. This CDR3 has 16 residues. V lost 4 bases to trimming and J lost 1 base, with 15 bases between them. This CDR3 is CASSGGPVFGTDTQYF. As DNA, the CDR3 is TGTGCCAGCAGTGGGGGGCCGGTTTTTGGCACAGATACGCAGTATTTT.

V and J are TRBV15 and TRBJ2-1; TRBD2 aligns across 12 bases. With 0 bases clipped from V and 7 bases from J, the junction kept 4 bases outside the gene matches. This CDR3 region has 16 residues. Germline V gene data show CDR1 as LNHNV and CDR2 as YYDKDF (reference sequence). For the CDR3, the DNA is TGTGCCACCAGCAGAGAGCTAGCGGGGGGGCCAAATGAGCAGTTCTTC. Translation: CATSRELAGGPNEQFF.

This chain connects TRBV10-1 to TRBJ2-7; TRBD2 is a possible D gene (6 bases). The V and J ends lost 10 bases and 2 bases respectively, with 15 bases between them. This CDR3 contains 13 residues. From germline, CDR1 is WNHNN and CDR2 SYGVQD (reference sequence). The CDR3 region is CANQGLNPYEQYF. CDR3 in DNA: TGCGCCAATCAGGGACTTAACCCCTACGAGCAGTACTTC.

The rearrangement links TRBV11-3 to TRBJ2-5; 8 bases agree with TRBD2. The germline V gene has CDR1 SGHNT and CDR2 YENEEA. V gave up 7 bases and J gave up 1 base; unmatched junction bases: 2. The CDR3 has 13 residues. CDR3 nucleotide sequence: TGTGCCAGCAATAGCGGGATCCAAGAGACCCAGTACTTC. It specifies CASNSGIQETQYF.

The gene calls are TRBV2 and TRBJ1-2; perhaps TRBD1 as D (6 bases). V dropped 8 bases and J dropped 4 bases, with 17 bases sitting between them. Germline V gene lookup returns CDR1 SNHLY and CDR2 FYNNEI. CDR3 length: 14 amino acids. In nucleotides, the CDR3 is TGTGCCAGCGGGGGCGGAGGTGCGGGCTATGGCTACACCTTC. It encodes CASGGGGAGYGYTF.

This clone has just one count. The chain recombines TRBV13 with TRBJ1-1; possible D gene TRBD1, 5 bases. This CDR3 has 13 residues. The germline V gene has CDR1 PRHDT and CDR2 FYEKMQ (reference sequence). The germline V and J ends were trimmed by 4 bases and 2 bases, with 8 bases remaining between them. CDR3 DNA: TGTGCCAGCAGCTCCGACAGAAACACTGAAGCTTTCTTT. Translated: CASSSDRNTEAFF.

The chain combines TRBV19 with TRBJ1-2; 7 bases map to TRBD1. This CDR3 is 13 amino acids long. Trimming at V came to 5 bases and at J to 8 bases, leaving 8 bases not matched to a gene. The germline gives CDR1 LNHDA, CDR2 SQIVND (reference sequence). In DNA, the CDR3 is TGTGCCAGTAGTGCGTCAGGGGGACTCGGCTACACCTTC. This codes for CASSASGGLGYTF.

The chain joins TRBV2 to TRBJ2-1; 9 nucleotides align to TRBD2. Trimming took 5 bases from V and 3 from J; bases not matched to a gene: 5. The germline V gene encodes CDR1 SNHLY and CDR2 FYNNEI. The CDR3 spans 15 residues. The chain's CDR3 is CASSLGLAFYNEQFF. In DNA, the CDR3 is TGTGCCAGCAGTTTGGGACTAGCTTTCTACAATGAGCAGTTCTTC.

As to this clone: The sample carries other DNA sequences with the same CDR3. This rearrangement joins TRBV15 to TRBJ1-2; unclear D gene. CDR1 is LNHNV and CDR2 is YYDKDF in the germline V gene (reference sequence). The CDR3 is 13 amino acids. The V gene lost 0 bases and the J gene lost 8 bases, with 10 bases spanning the gap. The CDR3 coding sequence is TGTGCCACCAGCAGAGATCGGGTCGGCGGCTACACCTTC. Encoded protein: CATSRDRVGGYTF.

V usage is TRBV30 and J usage is TRBJ2-1; 8 bases align to TRBD2. Unmatched junction bases numbered 6, after V lost 4 bases and J lost 4 bases. CDR1 GTSNPN and CDR2 SVGIG come from the germline V gene (reference sequence). The CDR3 runs 14 residues. Here the CDR3 reads CAWMALAGYNEQFF. As DNA, the CDR3 is TGTGCCTGGATGGCGCTAGCGGGTTACAATGAGCAGTTCTTC. Filled out from reference TRBV30 and TRBJ2-1, the complete variable domain reads SQTIHQWPATLVQPVGSPLSLECTVEGTSNPNLYWYRQAAGRGLQLLFYSVGIGQISSEVPQNLSASRPQDRQFILSSKKLLLSDSGFYLCAWMALAGYNEQFFGPGTRLTVL.

The V call is TRBV19, the J call TRBJ1-6; unclear D gene. The CDR3 length is 12 residues. Germline assignment: CDR1 LNHDA and CDR2 SQIVND (reference sequence). V shed 6 bases and J shed 15 bases, with 15 bases lying between them. The CDR3 coding sequence is TGTGCCAGTAGCGTAGCAGAGGGTGGCCTCCACTTT. Translated, it gives CASSVAEGGLHF. Looking up the rest from reference TRBV19 and TRBJ1-6 gives the full variable domain: DGGITQSPKYLFRKEGQNVTLSCEQNLNHDAMYWYRQDPGQGLRLIYYSQIVNDFQKGDIAEGYSVSREKKESFPLTVTSAQKNPTAFYLCASSVAEGGLHFGNGTRLTVT.